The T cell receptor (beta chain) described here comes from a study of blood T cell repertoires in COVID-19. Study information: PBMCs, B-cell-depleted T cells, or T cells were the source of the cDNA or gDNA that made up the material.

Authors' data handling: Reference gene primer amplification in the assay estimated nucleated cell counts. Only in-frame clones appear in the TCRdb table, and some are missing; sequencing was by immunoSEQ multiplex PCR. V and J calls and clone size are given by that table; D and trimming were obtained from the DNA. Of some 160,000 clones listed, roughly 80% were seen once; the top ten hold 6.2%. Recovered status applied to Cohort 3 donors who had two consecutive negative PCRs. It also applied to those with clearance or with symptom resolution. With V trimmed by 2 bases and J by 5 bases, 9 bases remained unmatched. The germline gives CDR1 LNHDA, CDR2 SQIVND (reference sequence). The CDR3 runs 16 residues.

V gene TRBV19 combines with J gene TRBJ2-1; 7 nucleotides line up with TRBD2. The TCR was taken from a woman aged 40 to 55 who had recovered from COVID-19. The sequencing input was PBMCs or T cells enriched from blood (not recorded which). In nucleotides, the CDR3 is TGTGCCAGTAGTATACGGCGGGAGAGAGGAAACAATGAGCAGTTCTTC. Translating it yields CASSIRRERGNNEQFF. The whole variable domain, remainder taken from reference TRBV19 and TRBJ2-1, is DGGITQSPKYLFRKEGQNVTLSCEQNLNHDAMYWYRQDPGQGLRLIYYSQIVNDFQKGDIAEGYSVSREKKESFPLTVTSAQKNPTAFYLCASSIRRERGNNEQFFGPGTRLTVL.